Below are 2 T cell receptor beta chains sequenced from a single sample in a study of breast tumors, draining lymph nodes, adjacent tissues (dated by TCRdb to between 2015 and 2016). Libraries were prepared through multiplex PCR. Sequenced using an Illumina HiSeq 2000. TCRdb itself trimmed the public reads at Q25 with fastp, ran MiXCR and retained productive beta chains. Under each unique CDR3 protein, matching rows form one entry showing the most common genes and DNA. The sample contains more than 80,000 distinct CDR3 sequences, more than 30% of them found a single time. The ten largest clones add up to approximately 6% of the sample. The lymph node samples were taken from the axillary draining lymph nodes of breast cancer patients. Sequences were obtained from axillary lymph node tissue. The receptor source for this set is a female donor with breast cancer. Some clones in this sample may be carry-over from other donors' samples.

For this clonotype: One end of the junction varies from germline; a read error may be responsible. V usage is TRBV7-3 and J usage is TRBJ2-5; 8 nucleotides match TRBD2. This CDR3 spans 15 amino acids. Germline CDR1 reads SGHTA; CDR2 reads FQGTGA. The CDR3 is CASSPSGRYHETQYF. The DNA of the CDR3 is TGTGCCAGCAGTCCTAGCGGGCGGTACCATGAGACCCAGTACTTC.

This clonotype appeared once. The chain links TRBV12-3 or TRBV12-4 to TRBJ1-3; a weak D match, TRBD1 (5 bases). Trimming cost V 8 bases and J 3 bases, with 11 bases left between them. CDR3 length equals 13 residues. The CDR3 DNA sequence: TGTGCCAGCCGGATTGGGGGTGGAAACACCATATATTTT. It translates to CASRIGGGNTIYF.